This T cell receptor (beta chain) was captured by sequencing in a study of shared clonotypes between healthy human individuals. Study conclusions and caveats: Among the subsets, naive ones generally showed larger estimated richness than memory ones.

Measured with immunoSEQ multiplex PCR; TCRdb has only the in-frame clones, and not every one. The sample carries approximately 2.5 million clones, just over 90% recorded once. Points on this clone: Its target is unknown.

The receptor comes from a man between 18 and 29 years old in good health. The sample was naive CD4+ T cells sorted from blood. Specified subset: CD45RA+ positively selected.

The CDR3 DNA sequence: TGTGCCAGCAGCGTAGACCTGACAGGGGTAGGGGGCTACACCTTC. Encoded protein: CASSVDLTGVGGYTF. V and J are TRBV9 and TRBJ1-2; TRBD1 agrees at 8 bases. The CDR3 consists of 15 residues. The V gene end was trimmed by 0 bases and the J gene end by 8 bases; junction bases not matched to a gene: 9. The germline V gene has CDR1 SGDLS and CDR2 YYNGEE.